Below, 23 T cell receptor beta chains from the same sample are listed, as sequenced in a study of low-dose radiotherapy and immunotherapy resistance in tumors. Regarding time point: after trial treatment. Treatment described: LDRT plus nivolumab, ipilimumab, low-dose cyclophosphamide and aspirin (RACIN trial). TRAV- and TRBV-specific primers primed first-strand cDNA, covering alpha and beta chains. The authors amplified TCRs for about 18 PCR cycles with a constant-region primer and a V-primer adapter. MiXCR was run by TCRdb on the reads, yielding one entry per CDR3 protein. The sample has 95,000 to 100,000 distinct CDR3 sequences; about 20% are singletons. Sequencing used PBMCs, obtained after low-dose radiotherapy plus immunotherapy. All receptors come from a male donor with prostate cancer.

The V and J genes are TRBV5-6 and TRBJ2-3; TRBD1 agrees at 9 bases. The germline V gene has CDR1 SGHDT and CDR2 YYEEEE. This CDR3 region has 18 residues. Trimming removed 3 bases from V and 2 bases from J; junction bases left unmatched: 13. The CDR3 DNA follows: TGTGCCAGCAGCTACTACCGGGACAGGGTTGGGGACACAGATACGCAGTATTTT. Translation: CASSYYRDRVGDTDTQYF.

In its sample, this clonotype was seen many times. The chain combines TRBV6-5 with TRBJ2-2, with D perhaps given as TRBD1 or TRBD2 (5 bases each). Trimming cost V 2 bases and J 6 bases, with 19 bases left between them. Germline V lookup: CDR1 MNHEY, CDR2 SVGAGI. The CDR3 consists of 17 residues. The CDR3 here is CASSYRGRGELAGELFF. The CDR3 DNA is TGTGCCAGCAGTTACCGGGGACGGGGCGAGTTGGCCGGGGAGCTGTTTTTT.

This clonotype showed up many times. The V call is TRBV7-8, the J call TRBJ1-1; 11 bases map to TRBD1. In germline, CDR1 is SGHVS, CDR2 FQNEAQ. J lost 7 bases, V lost 1 base, and 5 bases had no gene match. The CDR3 consists of 15 residues. This chain's CDR3 is CASSLGLGQGGEAFF. The CDR3 nucleotides read TGTGCCAGCAGCTTAGGGTTGGGACAGGGGGGTGAAGCTTTCTTT.

The genes are TRBV9 and TRBJ2-1, with D perhaps TRBD1 or TRBD2 (5 bases each). This CDR3 comprises 14 residues. Germline V CDR1 and CDR2: SGDLS, YYNGEE. Trimming took off 4 bases at V and 6 bases at J, with 14 bases between the two ends. The CDR3, as DNA: TGTGCCAGCAGCATCGGGGCTACCCGCAATGAGCAGTTCTTC. Protein product: CASSIGATRNEQFF.

This clonotype appeared a few times. This chain uses TRBV9 with TRBJ2-5; no firm D call. V was shortened by 2 bases and J by 2 bases, with 7 bases between the two germline ends. The V gene's germline CDR1 is SGDLS and CDR2 YYNGEE. The CDR3 has 13 residues. The CDR3 spells CASSVRQQETQYF. The CDR3 DNA follows: TGTGCCAGCAGCGTGCGCCAACAAGAGACCCAGTACTTC.

This clonotype was observed a few times. The chain uses TRBV5-1 and TRBJ2-3; 9 bases are shared with TRBD1. V shed 6 bases, J shed 6 bases, and the junction held 5 bases outside the gene matches. The CDR3 length is 13 residues. Germline CDR1 SGHRS, CDR2 YFSETQ. The CDR3 spells CASNTGGADTQYF. The CDR3 region has the DNA TGCGCCAGCAACACAGGGGGCGCGGATACGCAGTATTTT.

The chain couples TRBV29-1 to TRBJ2-5; the match to TRBD1 covers 7 bases. Germline V gives CDR1 SQVTM, CDR2 ANQGSEA. Losses at the gene ends were 8 bases for V and 2 bases for J; bases not matched to a gene: 5. The CDR3 is made up of 12 amino acids. As DNA, the CDR3 is TGCAGCCACTCGGGACAGCAAGAGACCCAGTACTTC. It specifies CSHSGQQETQYF.

This clonotype was counted at least ten times. The V gene is TRBV4-2, the J gene TRBJ2-7; 9 positions match TRBD1. The ends lost 5 bases at V and 3 bases at J; junction bases unmatched: 5. This CDR3 has 14 amino acids. CDR1 LGHNA and CDR2 YNFKEQ come from the germline V gene. CDR3 bases: TGTGCCAGCAGCACCGGGACAGGGAGCTACGAGCAGTACTTC. Translating gives CASSTGTGSYEQYF.

The J gene is TRBJ1-1, the V gene TRBV6-2 or TRBV6-3, with D perhaps TRBD1 (5 bases). Germline assignment: CDR1 MNHEY and CDR2 SVGEGT. The CDR3 sequence is 13 residues long. The V end lost 4 bases, the J end lost 3 bases, and 9 bases lay between the germline ends. The CDR3 bases are TGTGCCAGCAGTTTGGGGCGGGACACTGAAGCTTTCTTT. Protein sequence: CASSLGRDTEAFF.

The V and J genes are TRBV12-3 or TRBV12-4 and TRBJ1-3; no clear D gene. CDR3 length equals 15 residues. Trimming cost V 6 bases and J 9 bases, with 21 bases left between them. The CDR3 nucleotides read TGTGCCAGCAGGGAAAGCATCGGTCAGAAGGGCACCATATATTTT. Protein: CASRESIGQKGTIYF.

This clonotype was counted at least ten times. The conserved phenylalanine or tryptophan normally closing the CDR3 is absent here, so this likely arose from a read error. The limits of the CDR3 on the DNA are not certain, so only TCRdb's listed CDR3 is given. The chain combines TRBV9 with TRBJ2-7; the table gives TRBD1 as D, unverified against the DNA. The CDR3 has 12 amino acids, counting both end residues. Germline assignment: CDR1 SGDLS and CDR2 YYNGEE. The CDR3 region is CASSRRSTGASS.

V usage is TRBV30 and J usage is TRBJ2-1; 8 bases fit TRBD2. J gave up 2 bases and V 0 bases, and 9 bases lay outside the gene matches. CDR3 length: 17 amino acids. CDR1 and CDR2 from the germline V gene are GTSNPN and SVGIG (reference sequence). The CDR3 is CAWSVGYGRATYNEQFF. The CDR3 DNA is TGTGCCTGGAGTGTAGGGTACGGGAGGGCCACCTACAATGAGCAGTTCTTC.

The chain employs TRBV7-9 and TRBJ2-4; D gene ambiguous. Trimming pared 4 bases from V and 3 bases from J, leaving 13 bases between. In germline, CDR1 is SEHNR, CDR2 FQNEAQ (reference sequence). This CDR3 contains 15 residues. The CDR3 DNA reads TGTGCCAGCAGCTCCGGCGAGAGTGGCAAAAACATTCAGTACTTC. This encodes CASSSGESGKNIQYF.

This clonotype was seen a few times. The V gene is TRBV6-8, the J gene TRBJ2-5, with D perhaps matching TRBD2 (6 bases). V shed 5 bases and J shed 0 bases, with 16 bases lying between them. The CDR3 contains 16 residues. Germline-derived CDR1 and CDR2 are MNHGY and SAAAGT. In DNA, the CDR3 is TGTGCCAGCAGTCGCAAAACCGGGACTCACCAAGAGACCCAGTACTTC. Residues: CASSRKTGTHQETQYF.

This clonotype was detected many times. The chain links TRBV29-1 to TRBJ2-5; TRBD1 aligns across 10 bases. The V gene's germline CDR1 is SQVTM and CDR2 ANQGSEA. V dropped 3 bases and J dropped 1; count of bases not matched to a gene: 2. This CDR3 is 14 amino acids long. CDR3 coding DNA: TGCAGCGTTGATGGGGACAGGGGCCAAGAGACCCAGTACTTC. The encoded protein is CSVDGDRGQETQYF.

V and J are TRBV28 and TRBJ1-1; TRBD1 is a possible D gene (6 bases). CDR1 MDHEN and CDR2 SYDVKM come from the germline V gene. The CDR3 totals 14 residues. The V gene lost 5 bases and the J gene lost 4 bases, with 14 bases spanning the gap. CDR3 sequence reads: CASSRPPRGTEAFF. DNA for the CDR3: TGTGCCAGCAGTCGACCCCCCAGGGGCACTGAAGCTTTCTTT.

This clonotype was detected many times. The chain couples TRBV4-1 to TRBJ2-1; tentatively, D is TRBD2 (5 bases). This CDR3 spans 14 amino acids. Looked up from germline, CDR1 is MGHRA and CDR2 is YSYEKL. Trimming took off 0 bases at V and 8 bases at J, with 11 bases between the two ends. The CDR3 sequence: CASSQEPGFDEQFF. CDR3 coding DNA: TGCGCCAGCAGCCAAGAACCGGGGTTTGATGAGCAGTTCTTC.

This clonotype was seen at least ten times. The chain couples TRBV5-1 to TRBJ2-5; D is possibly TRBD2 (5 bases). Trimming pared 0 bases from V and 1 base from J, leaving 10 bases between. The CDR3 totals 15 residues. Per germline, CDR1 SGHRS and CDR2 YFSETQ. CDR3 sequence reads: CASSLVVGSQETQYF. The CDR3 coding sequence is TGCGCCAGCAGCTTGGTAGTTGGGAGCCAAGAGACCCAGTACTTC. The complete variable domain, with remaining parts taken from reference TRBV5-1 and TRBJ2-5, reads KAGVTQTPRYLIKTRGQQVTLSCSPISGHRSVSWYQQTPGQGLQFLFEYFSETQRNKGNFPGRFSGRQFSNSRSEMNVSTLELGDSALYLCASSLVVGSQETQYFGPGTRLLVL.

This clonotype was counted at least ten times. V and J are TRBV5-1 and TRBJ2-2; D gene uncertain. This CDR3 comprises 14 residues. Germline V CDR1 and CDR2: SGHRS, YFSETQ. V lost 4 bases, J lost 6 bases, and 13 bases lay in between. This chain's CDR3 is CASSPDTGAGELFF. In DNA, the CDR3 is TGCGCCAGCAGCCCAGACACGGGTGCCGGGGAGCTGTTTTTT. Supplemented by reference TRBV5-1 and TRBJ2-2, the full variable domain reads KAGVTQTPRYLIKTRGQQVTLSCSPISGHRSVSWYQQTPGQGLQFLFEYFSETQRNKGNFPGRFSGRQFSNSRSEMNVSTLELGDSALYLCASSPDTGAGELFFGEGSRLTVL.

This clonotype appeared many times. The gene calls are TRBV27 and TRBJ2-7; no clear D. The CDR3 totals 13 residues. The V end was cut by 6 bases, the J end by 2 bases, with 11 bases between. CDR1 MNHEY and CDR2 SMNVEV come from the germline V gene (reference sequence). CDR3 loop: CASSPSLAYEQYF. The CDR3 region has the DNA TGTGCCAGCAGCCCGAGCTTAGCCTACGAGCAGTACTTC.

This clonotype was picked up many times. The genes are TRBV6-2 or TRBV6-3 and TRBJ1-6, with a tentative D call TRBD1 (5 bases). V lost 6 bases and J 8 bases, leaving 17 bases between the germline ends. CDR3 length: 15 amino acids. Germline CDR1 MNHEY, CDR2 SVGEGT. CDR3 amino acids: CASRRRALGDSPLHF. As DNA, the CDR3 is TGTGCCAGCAGACGCAGGGCCCTGGGGGATTCACCCCTCCACTTT.

Details on this clonotype: This may stem from a read error, because a much larger clone lies one nucleotide away. The chain carries TRBV3-1 and TRBJ1-1; D ambiguous. V was clipped by 5 bases and J by 0 bases, with 16 bases between them. The germline V gene encodes CDR1 LGHDT and CDR2 YNNKEL (reference sequence). The CDR3 is made up of 16 amino acids. The CDR3 loop reads CASSARTSPVNTEAFF. The CDR3, as DNA: TGTGCCAGCAGCGCCAGGACCTCCCCAGTGAACACTGAAGCTTTCTTT.

This clonotype was picked up many times. The chain uses TRBV12-3 or TRBV12-4 and TRBJ2-5, with TRBD2 matching over 8 bases. V lost 1 base and J lost 1; bases outside the gene matches: 8. This CDR3 has 17 amino acids. CDR3 DNA sequence: TGTGCCAGCAGTTTAGGGAGCGGGGGAGCTACCCAAGAGACCCAGTACTTC. Translating gives CASSLGSGGATQETQYF.